This TCR beta chain derives from a study of cytomegalovirus exposure and HLA in healthy donors. Use of 60 Vbeta and 13 Jbeta primers characterized the PCR. Methods used by the authors: About 9.9 million shared chains were among approximately 80 million unique TCR beta chains counted in a later analysis. Clones were sequenced by immunoSEQ multiplex PCR, and TCRdb holds only the in-frame ones, with some missing. For V, J and clone size, that table is used; D and trimming come from the DNA. This sample has approximately 140,000 clones, with roughly 79% found just once. In the case of this clone: Its antigen is currently unknown.

Study conclusions and caveats: Reportedly, diagnosis of cytomegalovirus status by the classifier showed high specificity and sensitivity. Most TCRs appeared rarely, but some public TCRs recurred in many donors.

Germline assignment: CDR1 MNHEY and CDR2 SVGAGI. V was trimmed by 0 bases and J by 4 bases, leaving 15 bases between them. There are 16 residues in the CDR3. V gene TRBV6-5 combines with J gene TRBJ1-2; no definite D call. The sequence derives from a male donor in good health and CMV-seronegative. The sequencing sample was made of PBMCs. The CDR3 region is CASSYSTRGNTYGYTF. CDR3 DNA: TGTGCCAGCAGTTACTCGACTCGGGGAAACACCTATGGCTACACCTTC.